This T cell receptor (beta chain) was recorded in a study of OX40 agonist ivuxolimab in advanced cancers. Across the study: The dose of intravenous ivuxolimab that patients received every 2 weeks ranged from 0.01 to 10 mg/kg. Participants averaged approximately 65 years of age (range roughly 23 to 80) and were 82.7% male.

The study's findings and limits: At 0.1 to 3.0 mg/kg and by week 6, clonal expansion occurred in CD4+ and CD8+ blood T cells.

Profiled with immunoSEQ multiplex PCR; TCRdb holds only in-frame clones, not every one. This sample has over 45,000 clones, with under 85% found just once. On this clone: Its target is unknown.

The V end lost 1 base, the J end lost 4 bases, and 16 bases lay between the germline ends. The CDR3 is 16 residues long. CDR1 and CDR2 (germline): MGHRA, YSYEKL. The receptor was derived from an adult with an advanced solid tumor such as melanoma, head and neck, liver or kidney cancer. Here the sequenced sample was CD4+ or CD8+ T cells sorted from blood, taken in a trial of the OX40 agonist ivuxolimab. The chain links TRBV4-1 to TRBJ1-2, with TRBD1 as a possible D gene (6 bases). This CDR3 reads CASSQADRSETYGYTF. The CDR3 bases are TGCGCCAGCAGCCAAGCAGACAGGTCAGAGACCTATGGCTACACCTTC.